This T cell receptor beta chain was observed in a study of blood T cells in healthy people across ages. Findings and limits, study-wide: The study could not conclusively compare naive and antigen-experienced cells, given its unsorted PBMCs. There were more naive CD4+ cells and higher diversity in long-lived donors than in aged donors.

Individuals who donated were healthy Caucasians from Russia aged roughly 6 to 90. A sample-barcoded 5' primer and a J-beta primer mix were used in a second PCR of roughly 7 to 11 cycles. TCRdb recomputed calls from the 5' RACE reads with MiXCR, one row per CDR3 protein. Of over 750,000 distinct CDR3 sequences detected, around 25% appear once; the ten largest clones hold 9.4%. This clonotype was counted a few times. Antigen unknown. The CDR3 runs to 14 residues. The trim removed 5 bases at V and 13 bases at J, leaving 14 bases unmatched. Germline V gene lookup returns CDR1 MNHEY and CDR2 SVGAGI. These data were also reused for a study on T cells of mothers and their children.

The chain joins TRBV6-5 to TRBJ2-5; 9 nucleotides line up with TRBD1. This TCR came from a boy aged 5 to 17 in good health. Sequences were obtained from blood. CDR3 DNA: TGTGCCAGCAGTATTACAGGGGGCTCCTACGAGCGGTACTTC. This translates into CASSITGGSYERYF.